This T cell receptor (beta chain) was recovered during a study of blood T cell repertoires in COVID-19 (dated by TCRdb to the early 2020s). Background on the whole study: The collaborator samples originated in the United States, Italy and Spain and spanned the acute and convalescent phases of COVID-19. The material from the prospective study consisted of cDNA or gDNA derived from T cells, B-cell-depleted T cells, or PBMCs. Deeply sampled blood TCRbeta repertoires from subjects exposed to, actively infected with, or recovered from COVID-19 were included in the dataset. The repertoires were made available in a free public database intended to serve as a resource for research on the immune response to SARS-CoV-2. Samples were obtained from the ongoing ImmuneRACE study (first 160 participants) and from some 1,200 subjects provided by 6 global collaborators. Nearly every sample came with metadata listing a de-identified subject ID, COVID-19 status, age in years and sex. Where HLA class I and class II types were available, the types were taken from metadata supplied by the sample provider, not from assay-based typing. Findings and caveats that apply to the study as a whole: Clinical and demographic metadata were provided uncurated, with the amount varying by source and participant.

To note about this clone: Its specific antigen is unknown. Nothing much larger sits one base from this clone, and base qualities are not available.

TCRbeta CDR3 regions were amplified from genomic DNA by means of the immunoSEQ Assay, a bias-controlled multiplex PCR. Per the original workflow: Nucleated cell counts per sample were estimated from amplification of reference gene primers within the assay. To quantify the absolute abundance of each unique TCRbeta CDR3 rearrangement, sequence reads were collapsed and filtered. For each sample, productive Simpson clonality was calculated by taking the square root of Simpson's diversity index across productive rearrangements. TCRdb obtained this table from immuneACCESS and retained in-frame rearrangements with V and J assigned. These tables miss some clones; where compared with another copy, unresolved V genes account for less than half of the shortfall, and the remainder is unexplained. V and J calls and clone size are as listed in that table; D and trimming were resolved from the DNA. The sample table contains 190,000 or so clones; only one count was recorded for roughly four fifths of them. The ten largest account for roughly 13% of the sample.

Samples from volunteer blood donors who had recovered from COVID-19 were contributed by a second Seattle source. Collaborating institutions collected whole blood in K2EDTA tubes following their own protocols. For TCRbeta analysis, collaborators shipped samples in one of three forms: frozen whole blood, isolated PBMCs, or DNA extracted from either of those sample types. The germline V gene encodes CDR1 GTSNPN and CDR2 SVGIG (reference sequence). The CDR3 has 14 amino acids, counting the end cysteine and phenylalanine. The sequence is cut down to CDR3 DNA, 42 bases in frame from base 1. V is cut back by 5 bases and J by 3 bases, with 5 bases in the junction unmatched.

Sequencing used peripheral blood. This clonotype was sampled from a man aged 45-65 years who had recovered from COVID-19. This chain joins TRBV30 to TRBJ2-3, and 10 junctional nucleotides match TRBD2. The CDR3: CAWEREGLTDTQYF. At the DNA level, the sequence is TGTGCCTGGGAGCGGGAGGGCCTAACAGATACGCAGTATTTT.